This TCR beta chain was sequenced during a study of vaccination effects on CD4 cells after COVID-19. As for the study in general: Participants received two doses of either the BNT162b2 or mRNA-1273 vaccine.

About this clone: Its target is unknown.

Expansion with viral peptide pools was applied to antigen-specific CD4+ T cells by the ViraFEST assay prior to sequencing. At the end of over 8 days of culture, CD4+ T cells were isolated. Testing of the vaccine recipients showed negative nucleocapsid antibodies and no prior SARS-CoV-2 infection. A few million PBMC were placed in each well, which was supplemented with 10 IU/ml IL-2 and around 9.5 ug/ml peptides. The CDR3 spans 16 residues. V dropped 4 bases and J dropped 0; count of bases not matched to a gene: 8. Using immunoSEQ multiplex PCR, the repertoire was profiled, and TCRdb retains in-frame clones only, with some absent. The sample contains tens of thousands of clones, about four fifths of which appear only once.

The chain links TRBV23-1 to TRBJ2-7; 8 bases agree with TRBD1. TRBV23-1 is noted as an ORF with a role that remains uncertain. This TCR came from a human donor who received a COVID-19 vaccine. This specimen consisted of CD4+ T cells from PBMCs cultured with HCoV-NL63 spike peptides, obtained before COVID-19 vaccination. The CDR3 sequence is CASSLARDRSSYEQYV. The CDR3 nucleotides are TGCGCCAGCAGTCTCGCCCGGGACAGGAGCTCCTACGAGCAGTACGTC.